These 15 T cell receptor beta chains were all obtained from the same sample, sequenced in a study of cytomegalovirus exposure and HLA in healthy donors. Use of 60 Vbeta and 13 Jbeta primers characterized the PCR. Using immunoSEQ multiplex PCR, the repertoire was profiled, and TCRdb retains in-frame clones only, with some absent. The repertoire holds about 160,000 clones, with around three quarters as singletons. Material for sequencing was PBMCs. The receptors here all came from a man between 35 and 55 years old in good health and CMV-seropositive.

The CDR3: CASSTTTDWAQHF. DNA for the CDR3: TGTGCCAGCAGCACGACGACCGACTGGGCCCAGCATTTT. The V and J genes are TRBV7-2 and TRBJ1-5, with unresolved D. With 5 bases removed from V and 11 bases from J, the gap between germline ends came to 16 bases. From germline, CDR1 is SGHTA and CDR2 FQGNSA. This CDR3 has 13 residues.

This chain links TRBV7-8 with TRBJ2-7; D possibly corresponds to TRBD1 (6 bases). This CDR3 has 15 residues. Trimming took off 4 bases at V and 2 bases at J, with 15 bases between the two ends. In germline, CDR1 is SGHVS, CDR2 FQNEAQ. DNA for the CDR3: TGTGCCAGCAGCTCGACGTCAGGGGACCCCTACGAGCAGTACTTC. It codes for CASSSTSGDPYEQYF.

CDR3 residues: CASSKTDRDGYTF. In DNA, the CDR3 is TGTGCCAGTAGTAAAACGGACAGGGATGGCTACACCTTC. This chain uses TRBV19 with TRBJ1-2; 8 positions agree with TRBD1. Germline values: CDR1 LNHDA, CDR2 SQIVND (reference sequence). V lost 4 bases, J lost 6 bases, and 4 bases stayed unmatched. This CDR3 has 13 residues.

This chain connects TRBV12-5 to TRBJ2-1; 8 bases are a match to TRBD2. The CDR3 sequence is 15 residues long. Per germline, CDR1 LGHNT and CDR2 FRNRAP. The junction had 12 bases not matched to a gene; V was cut back by 6 bases and J by 8 bases. CDR3: CASGRTSGPIHEQFF. CDR3 bases: TGTGCTAGTGGGCGAACTAGCGGACCCATACATGAGCAGTTCTTC.

In its sample, this clone was seen a few times. The chain employs TRBV18 and TRBJ1-2, with a possible D match to TRBD1 (5 bases). V lost 1 base to trimming and J lost 4 bases, with 13 bases between them. CDR3 length: 15 residues. The germline CDR1 and CDR2 sequences are KGHSH and LQKENI. The CDR3 region is CASSPQGNTPYGYTF. The DNA of the CDR3 is TGTGCCAGCTCACCACAGGGGAATACGCCCTATGGCTACACCTTC. Variable domain in full (rest from reference TRBV18 and TRBJ1-2): NAGVMQNPRHLVRRRGQEARLRCSPMKGHSHVYWYRQLPEEGLKFMVYLQKENIIDESGMPKERFSAEFPKEGPSILRIQQVVRGDSAAYFCASSPQGNTPYGYTFGSGTRLTVV.

The genes are TRBV7-9 and TRBJ1-6; no clear D. The CDR3 loop spans 13 amino acids. Germline values: CDR1 SEHNR, CDR2 FQNEAQ (reference sequence). The V end was cut by 2 bases, the J end by 7 bases, with 6 bases between. This CDR3 reads CASSLPGNSPLHF. DNA for the CDR3: TGTGCCAGCAGCTTACCGGGGAATTCACCCCTCCACTTT.

The rearrangement uses TRBV9 and TRBJ1-6, with D tentatively TRBD1 (6 bases). Germline CDR1 reads SGDLS; CDR2 reads YYNGEE. With 0 bases removed from V and 10 bases from J, the gap between germline ends came to 20 bases. This CDR3 is built from 17 residues. CDR3 sequence (DNA): TGTGCCAGCAGCGTAGGGGGAACAGGGCGGGCCGGCTCACCCCTCCACTTT. Amino acids: CASSVGGTGRAGSPLHF.

The chain carries TRBV7-9 and TRBJ1-3; the D is unclear. V lost 6 bases, J lost 3 bases, and 6 bases lay in between. The CDR3 totals 12 residues. Germline CDR1 reads SEHNR; CDR2 reads FQNEAQ (reference sequence). CDR3 residues: CASSRIGNTIYF. CDR3 sequence (DNA): TGTGCCAGCAGTCGTATTGGAAACACCATATATTTT.

The V and J genes are TRBV7-9 and TRBJ2-5; 8 bases fit TRBD2. V was pared by 6 bases and J by 1 base, with 4 bases of the junction left unmatched. This CDR3 is 14 amino acids long. CDR1 and CDR2 from the germline V gene are SEHNR and FQNEAQ (reference sequence). CDR3 sequence: CASRRGASQETQYF. The CDR3 DNA follows: TGTGCCAGCAGGCGGGGGGCCTCCCAAGAGACCCAGTACTTC.

The rearrangement joins TRBV5-1 to TRBJ2-1; 9 positions agree with TRBD2. The CDR3 is 16 amino acids. The trim removed 4 bases at V and 4 bases at J, leaving 9 bases unmatched. The germline gives CDR1 SGHRS, CDR2 YFSETQ. The DNA of the CDR3 is TGCGCCAGCAGCCGGGAGCGGGGGGCCACATACAATGAGCAGTTCTTC. Translation gives CASSRERGATYNEQFF.

This clone was seen only once. V gene TRBV2 combines with J gene TRBJ2-3; D call uncertain. Trimming pared 5 bases from V and 0 bases from J, leaving 15 bases between. Germline lookup yields CDR1 SNHLY and CDR2 FYNNEI. The CDR3 is 16 amino acids. The CDR3 nucleotides are TGTGCCAGCAGTAAGGAGTCAGCCGCTAGCACAGATACGCAGTATTTT. Protein: CASSKESAASTDTQYF.

V is TRBV2 and J is TRBJ2-3; 12 bases fit TRBD2. Looked up from germline, CDR1 is SNHLY and CDR2 is FYNNEI. The length of the CDR3 is 17 residues. Trimming took 6 bases from V and 4 from J; bases not matched to a gene: 11. For the CDR3, the DNA is TGTGCCAGCAGGTATCGGACTAGCGGGGTGATCGCAGATACGCAGTATTTT. It encodes CASRYRTSGVIADTQYF.

The J gene is TRBJ2-7, the V gene TRBV15; D uncertain. The CDR3 contains 13 residues. From germline, CDR1 is LNHNV and CDR2 YYDKDF (reference sequence). V was trimmed by 0 bases and J by 12 bases, leaving 15 bases between them. The CDR3 coding sequence is TGTGCCACCAGCAGAGAGCTGGAGCGAGCGATGTACTTC. Translation: CATSRELERAMYF. The complete variable domain, with remaining parts taken from reference TRBV15 and TRBJ2-7, reads DAMVIQNPRYQVTQFGKPVTLSCSQTLNHNVMYWYQQKSSQAPKLLFHYYDKDFNNEADTPDNFQSRRPNTSFCFLDIRSPGLGDTAMYLCATSRELERAMYFGPGTRLTVT.

The genes are TRBV19 and TRBJ2-3; the match to TRBD1 covers 10 bases. This CDR3 spans 16 amino acids. CDR1 LNHDA and CDR2 SQIVND come from the germline V gene (reference sequence). Losses at the gene ends were 6 bases for V and 5 bases for J; bases not matched to a gene: 11. Here the CDR3 reads CASRISDRGIVDTQYF. The CDR3, as DNA: TGTGCCAGTAGAATTTCGGACAGGGGGATAGTAGATACGCAGTATTTT.

The chain combines TRBV11-2 with TRBJ1-5; D gene ambiguous. Trimming cost V 2 bases and J 5 bases, with 7 bases left between them. Germline lookup yields CDR1 SGHAT and CDR2 FQNNGV. The CDR3 consists of 13 residues. CDR3 sequence (DNA): TGTGCCAGCAGCTTAAACGGTGATCAGCCCCAGCATTTT. Its protein is CASSLNGDQPQHF.